Listed below are T cell receptor beta chains from one sample, sequenced in a study of blood T cell repertoires in COVID-19. Assay: immunoSEQ multiplex PCR; the TCRdb copy retains only in-frame clones and omits some. In the table there are 310,000 or so clones, over 70% of which are singletons. The sample was peripheral blood. These receptors all come from a woman aged 45-65 years with acute or convalescent COVID-19. Both conserved end residues are part of each CDR3. Each record gives: J gene, V gene, clone size, D gene, CDR3 protein. The D gene is left open where the match is weak. Clone size appears in some rows only: once, few, many, or a class for an expanded clone.

J gene: TRBJ2-7; V gene: TRBV30; clone size: NA; D gene: TRBD2; CDR3 protein: CAWSVLGAGEQYF
J gene: TRBJ2-3; V gene: TRBV6-5; clone size: NA; D gene: NA; CDR3 protein: CASTGLDTQYF
J gene: TRBJ2-5; V gene: TRBV7-2; clone size: NA; D gene: TRBD2; CDR3 protein: CASSLLTAGGLETQYF
J gene: TRBJ1-4; V gene: TRBV5-8; clone size: NA; D gene: NA; CDR3 protein: CASSVYRDTRF
J gene: TRBJ1-6; V gene: TRBV4-3; clone size: once; D gene: TRBD1; CDR3 protein: CASSQGQGAFSPLHF
J gene: TRBJ2-5; V gene: TRBV7-3; clone size: NA; D gene: TRBD2; CDR3 protein: CASSSTSGTQETQYF
J gene: TRBJ2-5; V gene: TRBV3-1/TRBV3-2; clone size: NA; D gene: NA; CDR3 protein: CASSQGASTQETQYF
J gene: TRBJ1-1; V gene: TRBV5-4; clone size: NA; D gene: NA; CDR3 protein: CASSLLETEAFF
J gene: TRBJ2-6; V gene: TRBV5-6; clone size: once; D gene: NA; CDR3 protein: CASSLEGVDSGANVLTF
J gene: TRBJ2-5; V gene: TRBV5-1; clone size: NA; D gene: NA; CDR3 protein: CASSLAVAAQETQYF
J gene: TRBJ2-3; V gene: TRBV7-2; clone size: once; D gene: NA; CDR3 protein: CASSLAYGADTQYF
J gene: TRBJ2-3; V gene: TRBV12-3/TRBV12-4; clone size: NA; D gene: TRBD2; CDR3 protein: CASTLYWGGEYF
J gene: TRBJ2-2; V gene: TRBV5-6; clone size: many; D gene: NA; CDR3 protein: CASSSGGPRTGELFF
J gene: TRBJ2-5; V gene: TRBV24-1; clone size: NA; D gene: NA; CDR3 protein: CATSDPRTAQETQYF
J gene: TRBJ1-5; V gene: TRBV27; clone size: NA; D gene: TRBD1; CDR3 protein: CASGRQGAGQPQHF
J gene: TRBJ1-5; V gene: TRBV12-1; clone size: NA; D gene: NA; CDR3 protein: CASLPGQDQPQHF
J gene: TRBJ1-2; V gene: TRBV24-1; clone size: NA; D gene: TRBD1; CDR3 protein: CATSVTGNYGYTF
J gene: TRBJ1-2; V gene: TRBV5-6; clone size: NA; D gene: NA; CDR3 protein: CASSLAGLYGYTF
J gene: TRBJ1-4; V gene: TRBV9; clone size: once; D gene: NA; CDR3 protein: CASSVEGRGGEKLFF
J gene: TRBJ2-1; V gene: TRBV5-4; clone size: NA; D gene: TRBD2; CDR3 protein: CASSPPTSGSVGEQFF
J gene: TRBJ2-7; V gene: TRBV7-3; clone size: NA; D gene: NA; CDR3 protein: CASSSAGSTDEQYF
J gene: TRBJ1-2; V gene: TRBV6-1; clone size: NA; D gene: NA; CDR3 protein: CASSDGWTAHGYTF
J gene: TRBJ2-5; V gene: TRBV11-2; clone size: NA; D gene: TRBD2; CDR3 protein: CASSTGTSGAETQYF
J gene: TRBJ2-1; V gene: TRBV19; clone size: NA; D gene: TRBD2; CDR3 protein: CASRFSGIGYNEQFF
J gene: TRBJ1-6; V gene: TRBV14; clone size: NA; D gene: NA; CDR3 protein: CASSQDLGVYNSPLHF
J gene: TRBJ1-1; V gene: TRBV27; clone size: few; D gene: NA; CDR3 protein: CASRDYRVNTEAFF
J gene: TRBJ2-1; V gene: TRBV7-8; clone size: NA; D gene: NA; CDR3 protein: CASSLLNRQVNNEQFF
J gene: TRBJ2-5; V gene: TRBV28; clone size: NA; D gene: NA; CDR3 protein: CASSPPQGWETQYF
J gene: TRBJ2-1; V gene: TRBV29-1; clone size: NA; D gene: TRBD1; CDR3 protein: CSATTGTGWREQFF
J gene: TRBJ1-4; V gene: TRBV30; clone size: NA; D gene: NA; CDR3 protein: CAWRTGPTNEKLFF
J gene: TRBJ1-4; V gene: TRBV6-6; clone size: NA; D gene: TRBD1; CDR3 protein: CASSYSGQGGEKLFF
J gene: TRBJ1-2; V gene: TRBV21-1; clone size: NA; D gene: NA; CDR3 protein: CASSKATGDNYGYTF
J gene: TRBJ1-2; V gene: TRBV14; clone size: NA; D gene: NA; CDR3 protein: CASSPDWGRTLGYTF
J gene: TRBJ1-1; V gene: TRBV5-1; clone size: once; D gene: TRBD1; CDR3 protein: CASSLYGQGRANTEAFF
J gene: TRBJ1-5; V gene: TRBV5-8; clone size: NA; D gene: TRBD1; CDR3 protein: CASSLRTGNFGGYNQPQHF
J gene: TRBJ1-2; V gene: TRBV5-1; clone size: NA; D gene: NA; CDR3 protein: CASRRTANYGYTF
J gene: TRBJ2-2; V gene: TRBV9; clone size: NA; D gene: TRBD1; CDR3 protein: CASREGTGFTGELFF
J gene: TRBJ2-2; V gene: TRBV9; clone size: NA; D gene: NA; CDR3 protein: CASSVGSGTNTGELFF
J gene: TRBJ2-7; V gene: TRBV6-5; clone size: NA; D gene: TRBD2; CDR3 protein: CASSYSAGGRGEQYF
J gene: TRBJ2-3; V gene: TRBV7-8; clone size: NA; D gene: NA; CDR3 protein: CASSYRTTTDTQYF
J gene: TRBJ2-1; V gene: TRBV18; clone size: NA; D gene: TRBD2; CDR3 protein: CASSSGLADTPGEQFF
J gene: TRBJ1-2; V gene: TRBV7-2; clone size: once; D gene: TRBD1; CDR3 protein: CASSPRQGSGYTF
J gene: TRBJ2-1; V gene: TRBV25-1; clone size: NA; D gene: NA; CDR3 protein: CASSWGVEQFF
J gene: TRBJ1-2; V gene: TRBV6-5; clone size: NA; D gene: TRBD1; CDR3 protein: CASTKDRGFYGYTF
J gene: TRBJ2-2; V gene: TRBV6-5; clone size: NA; D gene: NA; CDR3 protein: CASSYSPQGDTGELFF
J gene: TRBJ1-1; V gene: TRBV4-1; clone size: NA; D gene: TRBD1; CDR3 protein: CASSQVTGGAGYTEAFF
J gene: TRBJ2-1; V gene: TRBV5-4; clone size: NA; D gene: TRBD2; CDR3 protein: CASSPRGGGRFYNEQFF
J gene: TRBJ2-5; V gene: TRBV5-4; clone size: NA; D gene: NA; CDR3 protein: CASSLGGSQETQYF
J gene: TRBJ1-5; V gene: TRBV19; clone size: NA; D gene: NA; CDR3 protein: CASTEGGGNQPQHF